These T cell receptor beta chains were read from a single sample in a study of T cells after yellow fever vaccination. MiXCR was run by TCRdb on the 5' RACE reads, yielding one entry per CDR3 protein. The repertoire includes 450,000 to 550,000 distinct CDR3 sequences, 21% of them detected once, and about 17% sits in the top ten. Source: PBMCs, taken about 20 days after the first yellow fever vaccination. The receptors were gathered from a young man who received the YFV17D yellow fever vaccine. The CDR3 runs from the conserved cysteine through the conserved F or W.

TRBV19	TRBJ2-2	CASNGLVHTGELFF
TRBV20-1	TRBJ1-2	CSARGTVLGYTF
TRBV7-2	TRBJ1-2	CASSFNSQPRSYGYTF
TRBV7-2	TRBJ2-3	CASTFRGADTQYF
TRBV12-3/TRBV12-4	TRBJ2-7	CASSYPPGTGGYEQYF
TRBV20-1	TRBJ1-6	CSATTGARNSPLHF
TRBV7-9	TRBJ2-7	CASSRSYEQYF
TRBV10-3	TRBJ1-5	CAISESDGGQPQHF
TRBV5-8	TRBJ2-5	CASSSGTGEEETQYF
TRBV20-1	TRBJ2-3	CSARGGAGGITDTQYF
TRBV5-5	TRBJ1-1	CASSPSYPEAFF
TRBV18	TRBJ2-3	CASSPTGPAGTDTQYF
TRBV2	TRBJ2-7	CASRTGLFDEQYF
TRBV29-1	TRBJ2-3	CSVAQGTGDTDMQYF
TRBV9	TRBJ1-2	CASSASSYRTSSGYGYTF
TRBV5-1	TRBJ2-1	CASLGGTSGREQFF
TRBV12-3/TRBV12-4	TRBJ2-3	CASSLYGGGSNTQYF
TRBV10-1	TRBJ2-3	CASSELGSTSSTDTQYF